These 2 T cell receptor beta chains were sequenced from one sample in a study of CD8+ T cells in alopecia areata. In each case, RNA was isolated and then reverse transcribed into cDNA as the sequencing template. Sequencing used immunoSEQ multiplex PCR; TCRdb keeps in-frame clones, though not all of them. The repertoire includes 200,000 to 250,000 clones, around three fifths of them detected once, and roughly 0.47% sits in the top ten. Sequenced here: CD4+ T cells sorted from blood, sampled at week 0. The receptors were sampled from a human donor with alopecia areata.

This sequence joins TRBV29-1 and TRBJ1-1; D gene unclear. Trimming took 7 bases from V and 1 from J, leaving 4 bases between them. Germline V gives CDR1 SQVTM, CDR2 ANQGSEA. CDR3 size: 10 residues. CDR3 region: CSGENTEAFF. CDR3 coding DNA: TGCAGCGGGGAGAACACTGAAGCTTTCTTT.

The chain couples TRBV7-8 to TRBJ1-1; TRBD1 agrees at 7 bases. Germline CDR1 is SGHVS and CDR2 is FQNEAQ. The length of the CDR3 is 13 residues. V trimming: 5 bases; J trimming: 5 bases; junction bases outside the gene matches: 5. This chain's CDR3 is CASSPRTGTEAFF. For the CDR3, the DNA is TGTGCCAGCAGCCCGCGGACAGGAACTGAAGCTTTCTTT.